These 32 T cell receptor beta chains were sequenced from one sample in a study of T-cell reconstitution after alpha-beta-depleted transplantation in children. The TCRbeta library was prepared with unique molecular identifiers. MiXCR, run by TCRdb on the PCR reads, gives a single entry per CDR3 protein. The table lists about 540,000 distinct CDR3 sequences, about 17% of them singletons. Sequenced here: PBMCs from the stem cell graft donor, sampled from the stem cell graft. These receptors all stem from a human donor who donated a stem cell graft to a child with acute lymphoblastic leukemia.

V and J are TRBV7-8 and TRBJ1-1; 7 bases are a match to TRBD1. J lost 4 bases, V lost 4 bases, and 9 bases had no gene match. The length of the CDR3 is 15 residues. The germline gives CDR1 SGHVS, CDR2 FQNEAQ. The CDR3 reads CASSSWDSVATEAFF. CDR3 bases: TGTGCCAGCAGCTCGTGGGACAGTGTGGCCACTGAAGCTTTCTTT.

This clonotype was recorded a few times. The CDR3 spells CASSYEQGRFGYTF. For the CDR3, the DNA is TGTGCCAGCAGTTATGAGCAGGGGCGGTTTGGCTACACCTTC. The chain couples TRBV6-2 or TRBV6-3 to TRBJ1-2; D may be TRBD1 (6 bases). Germline CDR1 reads MNHEY; CDR2 reads SVGEGT. The CDR3 sequence is 14 residues long. Trimming left V 3 bases short and J 7 bases short, with 15 bases between.

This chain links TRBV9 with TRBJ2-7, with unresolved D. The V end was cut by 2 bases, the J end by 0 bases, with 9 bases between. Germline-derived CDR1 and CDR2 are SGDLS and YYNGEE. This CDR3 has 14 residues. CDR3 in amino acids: CASSVGHRSYEQYF. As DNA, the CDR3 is TGTGCCAGCAGCGTGGGTCATCGCTCCTACGAGCAGTACTTC.

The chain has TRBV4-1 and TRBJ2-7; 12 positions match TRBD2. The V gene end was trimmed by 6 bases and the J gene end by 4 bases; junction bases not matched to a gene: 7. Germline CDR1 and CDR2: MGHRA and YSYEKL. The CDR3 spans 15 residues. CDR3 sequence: CASRLGLAGYYEQYF. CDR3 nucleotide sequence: TGCGCCAGCAGACTTGGACTAGCGGGATATTACGAGCAGTACTTC.

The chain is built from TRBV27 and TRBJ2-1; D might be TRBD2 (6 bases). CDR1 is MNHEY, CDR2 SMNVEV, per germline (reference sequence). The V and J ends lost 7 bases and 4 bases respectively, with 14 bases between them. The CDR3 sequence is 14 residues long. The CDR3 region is CASTSGGPYNEQFF. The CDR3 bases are TGTGCCAGCACGTCCGGAGGGCCTTACAATGAGCAGTTCTTC.

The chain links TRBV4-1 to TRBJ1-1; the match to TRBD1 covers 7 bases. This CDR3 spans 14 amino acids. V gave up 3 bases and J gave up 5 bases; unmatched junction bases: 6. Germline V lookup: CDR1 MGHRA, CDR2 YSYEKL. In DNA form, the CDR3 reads TGCGCCAGCAGCCAGCGACAGGGATCAACTGAAGCTTTCTTT. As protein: CASSQRQGSTEAFF.

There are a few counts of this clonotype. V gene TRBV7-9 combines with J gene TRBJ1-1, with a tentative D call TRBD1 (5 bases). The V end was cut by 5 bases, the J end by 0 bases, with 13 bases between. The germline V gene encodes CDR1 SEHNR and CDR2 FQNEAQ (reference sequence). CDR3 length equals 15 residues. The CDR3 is CASSPGRLLNTEAFF. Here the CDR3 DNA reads TGTGCCAGCAGCCCAGGGAGGTTATTGAACACTGAAGCTTTCTTT.

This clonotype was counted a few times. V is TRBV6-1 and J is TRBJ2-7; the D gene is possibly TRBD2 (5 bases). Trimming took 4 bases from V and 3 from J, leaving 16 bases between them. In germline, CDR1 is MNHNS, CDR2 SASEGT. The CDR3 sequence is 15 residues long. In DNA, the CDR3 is TGTGCCAGCAGTGGGATCCGGGATTACGACTACGAGCAGTACTTC. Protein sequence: CASSGIRDYDYEQYF.

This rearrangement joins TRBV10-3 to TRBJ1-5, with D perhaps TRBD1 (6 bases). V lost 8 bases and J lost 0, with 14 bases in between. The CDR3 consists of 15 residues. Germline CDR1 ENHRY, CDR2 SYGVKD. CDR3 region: CAIGLGGYSNQPQHF. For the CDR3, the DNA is TGTGCCATCGGGTTGGGGGGCTATAGCAATCAGCCCCAGCATTTT.

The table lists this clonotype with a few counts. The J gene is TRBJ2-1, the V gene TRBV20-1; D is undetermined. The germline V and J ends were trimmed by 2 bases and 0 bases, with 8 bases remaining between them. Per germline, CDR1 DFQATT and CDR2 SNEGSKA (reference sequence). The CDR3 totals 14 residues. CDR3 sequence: CSARSRSSYNEQFF. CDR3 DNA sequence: TGCAGTGCTAGATCCCGGAGCTCCTACAATGAGCAGTTCTTC.

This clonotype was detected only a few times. The CDR3 DNA sequence: TGTGCCAGCAGTCGTCTCGAATCCGGTGTGACCCAGTACTTC. This codes for CASSRLESGVTQYF. This chain links TRBV11-1 with TRBJ2-5; D ambiguous. Deletions cut 6 bases from V and 7 bases from J, with 18 bases between. Germline V gene data show CDR1 as SGHAT and CDR2 as FQDESV (reference sequence). This CDR3 has 14 residues.

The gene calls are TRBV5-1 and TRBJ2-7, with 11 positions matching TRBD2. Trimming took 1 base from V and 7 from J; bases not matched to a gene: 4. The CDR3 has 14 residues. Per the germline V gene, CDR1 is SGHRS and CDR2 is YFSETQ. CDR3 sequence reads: CASSLTSGSGEQYF. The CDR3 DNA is TGCGCCAGCAGCTTGACTAGCGGGAGTGGGGAGCAGTACTTC.

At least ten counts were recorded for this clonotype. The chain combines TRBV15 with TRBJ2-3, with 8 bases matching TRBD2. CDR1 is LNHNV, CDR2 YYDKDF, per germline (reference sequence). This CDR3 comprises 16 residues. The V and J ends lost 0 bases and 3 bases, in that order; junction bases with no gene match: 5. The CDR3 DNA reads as TGTGCCACCAGCAGAGAAAAGCGGGGGAGTACAGATACGCAGTATTTT. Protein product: CATSREKRGSTDTQYF. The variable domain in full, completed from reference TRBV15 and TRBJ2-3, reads DAMVIQNPRYQVTQFGKPVTLSCSQTLNHNVMYWYQQKSSQAPKLLFHYYDKDFNNEADTPDNFQSRRPNTSFCFLDIRSPGLGDTAMYLCATSREKRGSTDTQYFGPGTRLTVL.

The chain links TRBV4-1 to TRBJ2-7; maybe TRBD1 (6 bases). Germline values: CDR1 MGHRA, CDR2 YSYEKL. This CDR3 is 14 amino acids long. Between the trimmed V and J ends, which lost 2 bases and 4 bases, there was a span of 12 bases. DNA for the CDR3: TGCGCCAGCAGCCAACCTCTACAGGGATACGAGCAGTACTTC. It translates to CASSQPLQGYEQYF.

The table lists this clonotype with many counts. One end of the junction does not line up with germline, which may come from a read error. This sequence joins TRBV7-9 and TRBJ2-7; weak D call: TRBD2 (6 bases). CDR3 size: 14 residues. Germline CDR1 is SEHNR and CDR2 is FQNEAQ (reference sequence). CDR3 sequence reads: CASSLAGRTYEQYF. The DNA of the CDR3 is TGCGCCAGCAGCTTGGCGGGACGGACCTACGAGCAGTACTTC.

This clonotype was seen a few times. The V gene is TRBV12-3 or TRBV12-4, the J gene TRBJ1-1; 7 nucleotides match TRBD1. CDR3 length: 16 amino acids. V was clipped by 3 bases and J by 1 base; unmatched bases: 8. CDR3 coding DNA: TGTGCCAGCAGTTTCCCAGGAACAGGGGAGAACACTGAAGCTTTCTTT. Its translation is CASSFPGTGENTEAFF.

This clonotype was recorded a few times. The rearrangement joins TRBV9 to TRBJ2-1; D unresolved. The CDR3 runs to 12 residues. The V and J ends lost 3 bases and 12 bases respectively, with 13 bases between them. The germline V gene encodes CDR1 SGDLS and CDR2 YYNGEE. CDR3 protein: CASSGGASAQFF. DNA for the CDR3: TGTGCCAGCAGCGGTGGCGCGAGTGCGCAGTTCTTC.

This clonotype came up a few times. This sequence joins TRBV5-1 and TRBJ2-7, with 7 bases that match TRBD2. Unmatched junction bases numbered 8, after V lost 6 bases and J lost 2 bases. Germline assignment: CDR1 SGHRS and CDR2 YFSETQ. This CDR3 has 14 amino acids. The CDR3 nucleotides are TGCGCCAGCACCCCGACAGCGGGACCCTACGAGCAGTACTTC. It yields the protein CASTPTAGPYEQYF.

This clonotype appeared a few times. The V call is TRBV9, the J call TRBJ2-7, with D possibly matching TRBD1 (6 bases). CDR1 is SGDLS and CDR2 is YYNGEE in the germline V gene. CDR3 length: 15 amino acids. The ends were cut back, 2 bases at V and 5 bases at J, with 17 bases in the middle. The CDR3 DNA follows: TGTGCCAGCAGCGTTACAGGGAACGGTATGGACGAGCAGTACTTC. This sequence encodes CASSVTGNGMDEQYF.

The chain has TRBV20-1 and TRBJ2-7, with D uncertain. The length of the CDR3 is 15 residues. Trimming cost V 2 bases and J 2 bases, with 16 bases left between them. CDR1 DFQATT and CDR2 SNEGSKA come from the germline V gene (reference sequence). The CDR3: CSARRRPVTTYEQYF. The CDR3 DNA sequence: TGCAGTGCTAGACGGCGGCCTGTTACCACCTACGAGCAGTACTTC.

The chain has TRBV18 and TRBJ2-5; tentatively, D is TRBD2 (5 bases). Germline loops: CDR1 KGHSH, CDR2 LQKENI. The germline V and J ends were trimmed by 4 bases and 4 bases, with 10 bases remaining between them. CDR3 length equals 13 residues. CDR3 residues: CASSQLARETQYF. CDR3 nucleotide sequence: TGTGCCAGCTCACAGCTAGCCAGAGAGACCCAGTACTTC.

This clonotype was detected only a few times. The CDR3 region has the DNA TGTGCCAGCTCACCAGGCTCAGACTACAATGAGCAGTTCTTC. This encodes CASSPGSDYNEQFF. The gene calls are TRBV18 and TRBJ2-1, with unresolved D. The CDR3 has 14 amino acids. From germline, CDR1 is KGHSH and CDR2 LQKENI. Trimming removed 2 bases from V and 3 bases from J, with 8 bases in between.

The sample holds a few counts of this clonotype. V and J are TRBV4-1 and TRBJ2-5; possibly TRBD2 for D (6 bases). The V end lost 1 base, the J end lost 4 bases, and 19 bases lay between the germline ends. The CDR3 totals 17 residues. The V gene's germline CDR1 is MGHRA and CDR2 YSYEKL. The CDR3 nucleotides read TGCGCCAGCAGCCAAGGAGGGTTCCGGGACTTGGGAGAGACCCAGTACTTC. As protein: CASSQGGFRDLGETQYF.

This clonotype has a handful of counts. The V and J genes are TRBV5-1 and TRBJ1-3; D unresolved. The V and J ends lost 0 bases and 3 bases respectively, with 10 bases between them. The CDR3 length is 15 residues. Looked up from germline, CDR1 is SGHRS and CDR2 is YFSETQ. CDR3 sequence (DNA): TGCGCCAGCAGCTTGGGAGAGGGTTTTGGAAACACCATATATTTT. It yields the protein CASSLGEGFGNTIYF.

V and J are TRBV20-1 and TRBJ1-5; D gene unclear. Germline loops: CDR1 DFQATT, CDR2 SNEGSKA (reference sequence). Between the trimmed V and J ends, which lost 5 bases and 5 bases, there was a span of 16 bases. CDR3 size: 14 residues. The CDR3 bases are TGCAGTGCTCTGAGGGCAGGCGAAGATCAGCCCCAGCATTTT. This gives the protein CSALRAGEDQPQHF.

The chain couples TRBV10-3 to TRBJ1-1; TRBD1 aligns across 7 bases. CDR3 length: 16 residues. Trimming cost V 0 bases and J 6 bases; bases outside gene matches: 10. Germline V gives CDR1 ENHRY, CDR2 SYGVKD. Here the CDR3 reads CAISESSWDSRSEAFF. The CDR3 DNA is TGTGCCATCAGTGAGTCGTCTTGGGACAGCCGTTCTGAAGCTTTCTTT.

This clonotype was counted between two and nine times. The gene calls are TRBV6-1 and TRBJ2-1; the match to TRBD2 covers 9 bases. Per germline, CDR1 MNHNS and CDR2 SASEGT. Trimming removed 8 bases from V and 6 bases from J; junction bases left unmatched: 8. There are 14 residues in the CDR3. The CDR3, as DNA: TGTGCCAGCGGTGCGGGAGGGCCCGGCAATGAGCAGTTCTTC. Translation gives CASGAGGPGNEQFF.

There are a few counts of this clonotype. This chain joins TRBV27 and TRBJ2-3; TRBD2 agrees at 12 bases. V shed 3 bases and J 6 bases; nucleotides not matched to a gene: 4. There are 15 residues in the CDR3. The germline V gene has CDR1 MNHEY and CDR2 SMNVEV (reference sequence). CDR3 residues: CASSFTTSGSDTQYF. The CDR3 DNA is TGTGCCAGCAGTTTTACGACTAGCGGGAGTGATACGCAGTATTTT.

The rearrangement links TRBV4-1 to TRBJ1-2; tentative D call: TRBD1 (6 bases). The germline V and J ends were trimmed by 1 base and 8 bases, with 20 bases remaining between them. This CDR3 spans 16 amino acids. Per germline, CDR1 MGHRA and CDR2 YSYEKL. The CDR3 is CASSQGPPGGARGYTF. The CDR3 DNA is TGCGCCAGCAGCCAAGGTCCGCCTGGGGGGGCGCGAGGCTACACCTTC.

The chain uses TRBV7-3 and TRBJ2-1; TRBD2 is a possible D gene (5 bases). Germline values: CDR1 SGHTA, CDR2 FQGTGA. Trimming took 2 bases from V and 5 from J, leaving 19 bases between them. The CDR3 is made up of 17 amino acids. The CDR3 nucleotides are TGTGCCAGCAGCTTATTGGGCAGGAGGCCCGGGGACAATGAGCAGTTCTTC. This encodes CASSLLGRRPGDNEQFF.

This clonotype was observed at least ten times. The CDR3 DNA follows: TGCAGTGCGAGGCTAGCGGGGCGCACAGATACGCAGTATTTT. Protein product: CSARLAGRTDTQYF. The chain joins TRBV20-1 to TRBJ2-3; TRBD2 matches at 9 bases. Germline V gene sequence: CDR1 DFQATT, CDR2 SNEGSKA (reference sequence). V dropped 6 bases and J dropped 1; count of bases not matched to a gene: 5. The CDR3 runs 14 residues.

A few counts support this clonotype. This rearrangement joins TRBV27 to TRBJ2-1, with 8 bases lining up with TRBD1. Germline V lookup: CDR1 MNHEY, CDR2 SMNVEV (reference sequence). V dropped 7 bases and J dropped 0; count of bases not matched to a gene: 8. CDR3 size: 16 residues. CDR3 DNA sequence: TGTGCCAGCACCCCAAGGACAGGGAGCTCCTACAATGAGCAGTTCTTC. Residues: CASTPRTGSSYNEQFF.